Listed below are T cell receptor beta chains from one sample, sequenced in a study of blood T cell repertoires in COVID-19. The assay was immunoSEQ multiplex PCR, and TCRdb's table has in-frame clones only and misses some. The sample yields about 34,000 clones, 75% to 90% seen once. Sequenced: peripheral blood. All receptors come from a human donor with acute or convalescent COVID-19. The donor label of this sample is uncertain. CDR3s include the opening cysteine and the closing phenylalanine or tryptophan. Each record gives: J gene, D gene, clone size, V gene, CDR3 protein, CDR3 DNA. The D gene is left open where the match is weak. Only some rows state a clone size, as once, few, many or a class for expanded clones.

TRBJ2-2,.,.,TRBV24-1,CATGVTHDGELFF,TGTGCCACAGGGGTAACCCACGACGGGGAGCTGTTTTTT
TRBJ2-3,.,.,TRBV30,CAWRGRVTDTQYF,TGTGCCTGGAGAGGCAGGGTGACAGATACGCAGTATTTT
TRBJ1-1,TRBD1,few,TRBV7-2,CASSLETGGATEAFF,TGTGCCAGCAGCTTAGAGACAGGGGGTGCGACTGAAGCTTTCTTT
TRBJ2-7,TRBD2,few,TRBV28,CASRPPGTSGVEQYF,TGTGCCAGCAGACCCCCCGGGACTAGCGGGGTTGAGCAGTACTTC
TRBJ2-5,.,.,TRBV6-5,CASSYGLGQTQYF,TGTGCCAGCAGTTACGGGCTGGGGCAGACCCAGTACTTC
TRBJ2-3,TRBD2,.,TRBV5-1,CASSLSAGGGTDTQYF,TGCGCCAGCAGCTTGTCCGCGGGAGGGGGCACAGATACGCAGTATTTT
TRBJ1-5,TRBD1,.,TRBV15,CATSRGEGTAQPQHF,TGTGCCACCAGCAGGGGGGAAGGGACAGCGCAGCCCCAGCATTTT
TRBJ2-1,TRBD2,.,TRBV11-3,CASSSPYHQTSGGANEQFF,TGTGCCAGCAGCTCCCCATACCACCAGACTAGCGGGGGGGCCAATGAGCAGTTCTTC
TRBJ2-5,.,.,TRBV3-1/TRBV3-2,CASISGGETQYF,TGTGCCAGCATCTCCGGGGGAGAGACCCAGTACTTC
TRBJ2-3,TRBD1,.,TRBV7-2,CASRGQGALTDTQYF,TGTGCCAGCCGGGGCCAGGGGGCTTTGACAGATACGCAGTATTTT
TRBJ2-1,.,.,TRBV19,CASTPGQGQAGRYNEQFF,TGTGCCAGTACTCCCGGGCAGGGCCAAGCGGGTAGGTACAATGAGCAGTTCTTC
TRBJ2-5,.,.,TRBV11-3,CASSLGGGEGKTQYF,TGTGCCAGCAGCTTGGGTGGGGGCGAGGGAAAGACCCAGTACTTC
TRBJ2-7,.,.,TRBV2,CASTERQAGDQYF,TGTGCCAGCACCGAAAGACAGGCGGGGGACCAGTACTTC
TRBJ1-6,TRBD1,.,TRBV19,CASSRGQGNSPLHF,TGTGCCAGTAGTAGGGGACAGGGGAATTCACCCCTCCACTTT
TRBJ1-4,TRBD1,.,TRBV2,CASRRQGGPTNEKLFF,TGTGCCAGCAGGCGACAGGGTGGCCCCACTAATGAAAAACTGTTTTTT
TRBJ1-1,.,.,TRBV29-1,CSVEDGRGVSVGEAFF,TGCAGCGTTGAAGACGGCAGGGGAGTATCAGTTGGGGAAGCTTTCTTT
TRBJ1-5,TRBD1,.,TRBV28,CASSRRQGNNQPQHF,TGTGCCAGCAGCCGTAGACAGGGCAACAATCAGCCCCAGCATTTT
TRBJ1-6,.,.,TRBV6-5,CASSPDSGGSPLHF,TGTGCCAGCAGTCCCGACTCCGGGGGTTCACCCCTCCACTTT
TRBJ2-1,TRBD2,.,TRBV27,CASTRGLAGGKVYNEQFF,TGTGCCAGCACCCGCGGCCTAGCGGGAGGGAAAGTCTACAATGAGCAGTTCTTC
TRBJ2-3,TRBD2,.,TRBV11-2,CASSAGLAGVTDTQYF,TGTGCCAGCAGCGCGGGACTAGCGGGAGTCACAGATACGCAGTATTTT
TRBJ2-5,TRBD1,.,TRBV7-9,CASSKGGGRETQYF,TGTGCCAGCAGCAAAGGGGGCGGCCGAGAGACCCAGTACTTC
TRBJ2-3,TRBD1,.,TRBV2,CASMWDRAANTQYF,TGTGCCAGCATGTGGGACAGGGCCGCCAATACGCAGTATTTT
TRBJ2-4,.,.,TRBV5-8,CASSPVFSLAKNIQYF,TGTGCCAGCAGTCCTGTCTTTTCTCTAGCCAAAAACATTCAGTACTTC
TRBJ1-1,.,.,TRBV6-5,CASSPTEGTEAFF,TGTGCCAGCAGTCCTACGGAGGGCACTGAAGCTTTCTTT
TRBJ2-7,.,few,TRBV11-3,CASSPTASSSYEQYF,TGTGCCAGCAGCCCGACGGCCTCTAGCTCCTACGAGCAGTACTTC
TRBJ2-7,TRBD2,.,TRBV11-3,CASSLEGLGTRPEESYEQYF,TGTGCCAGCAGCTTAGAGGGGCTCGGGACTAGGCCTGAAGAGTCCTACGAGCAGTACTTC
TRBJ1-2,.,once,TRBV12-3/TRBV12-4,CASTRWSGGYTF,TGTGCCAGCACGAGGTGGAGTGGGGGCTACACCTTC
TRBJ1-3,TRBD1,.,TRBV19,CASKPWGQGNQYGGNTIYF,TGTGCCAGCAAACCCTGGGGACAGGGTAATCAGTACGGGGGAAACACCATATATTTT
TRBJ1-4,TRBD1,.,TRBV7-9,CASSPRQGGNEKLFF,TGTGCCAGCAGCCCCAGACAGGGTGGTAATGAAAAACTGTTTTTT
TRBJ2-1,.,.,TRBV11-2,CASSLEAYNEQFF,TGTGCCAGCAGCTTAGAGGCTTACAATGAGCAGTTCTTC
TRBJ2-2,.,.,TRBV7-3,CASSLRQGNTGELFF,TGTGCCAGCAGCTTAAGGCAGGGAAACACCGGGGAGCTGTTTTTT
TRBJ1-1,TRBD1,once,TRBV7-2,CASSFTGGDTEAFF,TGTGCCAGCAGCTTCACAGGGGGGGACACTGAAGCTTTCTTT
TRBJ1-1,.,.,TRBV30,CAWTRGGFEAFF,TGTGCCTGGACAAGGGGGGGCTTTGAAGCTTTCTTT
TRBJ1-2,.,.,TRBV19,CASSAVPSGYTF,TGTGCCAGTAGTGCAGTCCCCTCTGGCTACACCTTC
TRBJ2-6,TRBD2,.,TRBV9,CASSGTLLAGATGANVLTF,TGTGCCAGCAGCGGAACCCTACTAGCGGGGGCAACTGGGGCCAACGTCCTGACTTTC
TRBJ2-5,TRBD2,.,TRBV11-2,CASSLDWLAGGWGETQYF,TGTGCCAGCAGCTTAGATTGGTTGGCGGGAGGGTGGGGAGAGACCCAGTACTTC
TRBJ2-4,TRBD2,.,TRBV7-2,CASSLDLTSGGPKNIQYF,TGTGCCAGCAGCTTAGATTTGACTAGCGGGGGCCCCAAAAACATTCAGTACTTC